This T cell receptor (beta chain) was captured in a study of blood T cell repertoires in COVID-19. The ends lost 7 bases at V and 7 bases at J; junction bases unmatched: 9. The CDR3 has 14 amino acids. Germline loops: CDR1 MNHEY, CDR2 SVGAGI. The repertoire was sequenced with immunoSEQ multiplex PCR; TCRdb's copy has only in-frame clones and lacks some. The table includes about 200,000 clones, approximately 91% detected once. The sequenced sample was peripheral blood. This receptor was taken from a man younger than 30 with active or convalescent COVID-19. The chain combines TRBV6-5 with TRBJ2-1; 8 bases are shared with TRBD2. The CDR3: CASTRQRELNEQFF. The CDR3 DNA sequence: TGTGCCAGCACACGACAGCGGGAGTTAAATGAGCAGTTCTTC.